This T cell receptor beta chain was sequenced in a study of blood T cell repertoires in COVID-19 (TCRdb year 2020). With respect to the entire study: Collaborator samples came from the United States, Italy and Spain and covered acute and convalescent phases of COVID-19. The material from the prospective study consisted of cDNA or gDNA derived from T cells, B-cell-depleted T cells, or PBMCs. Subjects who had been exposed to COVID-19, were actively infected with it, or had recovered from it provided the deeply sampled blood TCRbeta repertoires that made up the dataset. A freely available public database, intended as a resource for researchers studying the immune response to SARS-CoV-2, is where the repertoires were released. Samples were obtained from the ongoing ImmuneRACE study (first 160 participants) and from 1,254 subjects provided by 6 global collaborators. Sample metadata almost always included a de-identified subject ID, COVID-19 status, age in years and sex. Where available, HLA class I and class II types were obtained from metadata supplied by the sample provider rather than from assay-based typing.

Summary of the overall study and its limitations: The amount of clinical and demographic metadata varied by source and participant and was provided uncurated.

Based on the germline V gene, the CDR1 and CDR2 sequences are SGDLS and YYNGEE. Inclusive of the bounding cysteine and phenylalanine, the CDR3 is 16 residues long. The sequence is cut down to CDR3 DNA, 48 bases in frame from base 1. The V end loses 3 bases and the J end loses 4 bases, and a stretch of 19 bases separates them. The immunoSEQ Assay, a bias-controlled multiplex PCR, was used to amplify TCRbeta CDR3 regions from genomic DNA. The published analysis was carried out like this. The number of nucleated cells in each sample was estimated from the amplification of reference gene primers within the assay. Sequence reads were collapsed and filtered to measure the absolute abundance of every unique TCRbeta CDR3 rearrangement. For each sample, productive Simpson clonality was calculated as the square root of Simpson's diversity index over productive rearrangements. In TCRdb, the immuneACCESS table is reduced to in-frame sequences with V and J assigned. These tables do not hold every clone; where another copy was compared, an unresolved V gene accounts for under half, and the others remain unexplained. The V and J calls and the clone size are those of that table, but D and trimming were determined from the DNA. The sample profile shows nearly 250,000 clones; roughly 86% of them were found once. The ten top clones hold approximately 2.1% of the sample.

Enrolling through a virtual design, the prospective study's participants ranged in age from roughly 18 to 95 years and lived across some 22 United States geographic areas. Cohort assignment in the prospective study relied on participant-reported clinical history from a screening survey and a study questionnaire. Recovered participants in ImmuneRACE Cohort 3 were defined by two consecutive negative NP/OP PCR tests, clearance by a healthcare professional, or resolution of symptoms. In the prospective study, mobile phlebotomists collected whole blood, serum and a nasopharyngeal or oropharyngeal swab from each participant. Over an approximately 2-month period, participants in the prospective study had the option of providing additional blood draws and questionnaires. Before DNA extraction, prospective study blood samples were shipped either frozen or at room temperature. Regarding this clone: It lacks a known antigen. Base qualities are missing; no much larger clone stands one base away.

This receptor was taken from a woman aged 50 to 60 who had recovered from COVID-19. Sequenced material: PBMCs or T cells enriched from blood (not recorded which). The rearrangement combines TRBV9 with TRBJ1-1; the D gene is possibly TRBD1, with 6 bases matching. The sequence in DNA is TGTGCCAGCAGCGATAACCCAGGGGCGAGGTCCACTGAAGCTTTCTTT. This yields the protein CASSDNPGARSTEAFF.